This TCR beta chain is from a study of T cell responses to AZD1222 COVID-19 vaccine. The study's findings and limits: A mostly white British donor set with more females was recruited, and clonal diversity was possibly underestimated. The breadth and depth of Spike-specific TCRs increased once two AZD1222 doses had been given. The reported proportion of spike-specific TCRs targeting unmutated variant regions was nearly half.

With respect to this clone: The antigen remains undetermined.

Assay used: immunoSEQ multiplex PCR; TCRdb lists only in-frame clones, some missing. The sample contains roughly 89,000 clones, 70% to 90% of which appear only once. The V and J ends lost 4 bases and 0 bases respectively, with 13 bases between them. Germline lookup yields CDR1 MNHEY and CDR2 SVGEGT. This CDR3 is 16 amino acids long. The clonotype was recovered from an adult in good health. This material consisted of peripheral blood, taken on day 0 of MenACWY control vaccination. The chain couples TRBV6-2 or TRBV6-3 to TRBJ1-5; TRBD1 is a possible D gene (6 bases). The CDR3 reads CASSWGGRGSNQPQHF. CDR3 coding DNA: TGTGCCAGCAGTTGGGGGGGGCGAGGTAGCAATCAGCCCCAGCATTTT.